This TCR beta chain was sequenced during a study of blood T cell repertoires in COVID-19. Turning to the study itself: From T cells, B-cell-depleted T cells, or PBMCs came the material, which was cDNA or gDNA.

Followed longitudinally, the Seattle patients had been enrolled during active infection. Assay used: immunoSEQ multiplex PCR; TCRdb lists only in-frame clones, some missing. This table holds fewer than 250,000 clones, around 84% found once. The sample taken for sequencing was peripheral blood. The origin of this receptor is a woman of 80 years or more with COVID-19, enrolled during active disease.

CDR3 sequence (DNA): TGTGCCAGCAGCTCAATAAGAGGGGGGGCTTCACCCCTCCACTTT. Its translation: CASSSIRGGASPLHF. The chain links TRBV11-2 to TRBJ1-6; the D gene is possibly TRBD1 (6 bases). Germline assignment: CDR1 SGHAT and CDR2 FQNNGV. V lost 4 bases to trimming and J lost 9 bases, with 16 bases between them. The CDR3 is made up of 15 amino acids.